These T cell receptor beta chains were read from a single sample in a study of cytomegalovirus exposure and HLA in healthy donors. Data came from immunoSEQ multiplex PCR; TCRdb stores just in-frame clones and leaves some out. The sample holds approximately 110,000 clones; roughly 80% are singletons and the top ten take 6.9%. Sequencing input: PBMCs. The source of these receptors is a man under 40 in good health and CMV-seropositive. Each CDR3 is given with its conserved first and last residue. The D gene is left open where the match is weak. Clone size appears in some rows only: once, few, many, or a class for an expanded clone.

V gene	clone size	J gene	D gene	CDR3 protein	CDR3 DNA
TRBV2	.	TRBJ2-3	.	CASSVRRSTDTQYF	TGTGCCAGCAGTGTTCGGAGGTCCACAGATACGCAGTATTTT
TRBV30	once	TRBJ2-7	.	CAWSFGTGTYEQYF	TGTGCCTGGAGTTTTGGGACTGGCACCTACGAGCAGTACTTC
TRBV18	.	TRBJ1-1	.	CASSPIQYTEAFF	TGTGCCAGCTCACCAATCCAGTACACTGAAGCTTTCTTT
TRBV4-1	.	TRBJ1-1	TRBD1	CASSQRVPGQGMNTEAFF	TGCGCCAGCAGCCAACGCGTCCCGGGACAGGGGATGAACACTGAAGCTTTCTTT
TRBV4-2	.	TRBJ1-2	TRBD1	CASSPSTGLVGYTF	TGTGCCAGCAGCCCCTCGACAGGGCTTGTTGGCTACACCTTC
TRBV29-1	.	TRBJ1-4	TRBD1	CSVALGTGDEKLFF	TGCAGCGTTGCCCTGGGGACAGGGGACGAAAAACTGTTTTTT
TRBV30	.	TRBJ2-7	.	CAWSGTGFGYEQYF	TGTGCCTGGAGTGGGACGGGGTTCGGCTACGAGCAGTACTTC
TRBV23-1	.	TRBJ1-4	TRBD1	CASSPRTGEQKVEKLFF	TGCGCCAGCAGTCCACGGACAGGGGAACAGAAGGTTGAAAAACTGTTTTTT
TRBV6-4	.	TRBJ1-2	.	CASSDSSDTANYGYTF	TGTGCCAGCAGTGACTCAAGTGACACGGCTAACTATGGCTACACCTTC
TRBV10-1	.	TRBJ1-3	.	CASTGSSSGNTIYF	TGCGCCAGCACGGGGTCCAGCTCTGGAAACACCATATATTTT
TRBV6-1	few	TRBJ1-1	.	CASSEASDRGAEAFF	TGTGCCAGCAGTGAAGCGTCGGACAGAGGAGCTGAAGCTTTCTTT
TRBV29-1	.	TRBJ2-3	.	CSVQQEPISTDTQYF	TGCAGCGTTCAACAGGAACCCATTAGCACAGATACGCAGTATTTT
TRBV9	.	TRBJ1-1	.	CASSPGQFNTEAFF	TGTGCCAGCAGCCCGGGACAATTCAACACTGAAGCTTTCTTT
TRBV2	.	TRBJ2-7	TRBD1	CASSEGTGLYYEQYF	TGTGCCAGCAGTGAAGGGACAGGCCTTTACTACGAGCAGTACTTC
TRBV15	few	TRBJ1-5	TRBD1	CATSGGTGGQPQHF	TGTGCCACCAGCGGCGGGACAGGGGGTCAGCCCCAGCATTTT
TRBV5-1	.	TRBJ1-1	TRBD1	CASSLAETGGSLKNTEAFF	TGCGCCAGCAGCTTGGCGGAGACAGGGGGCTCCCTCAAGAACACTGAAGCTTTCTTT
TRBV7-7	.	TRBJ2-1	.	CASSLGGLGSYNEQFF	TGTGCTAGCAGCTTGGGGGGGCTAGGTTCCTACAATGAGCAGTTCTTC
TRBV11-2	.	TRBJ1-5	.	CASSSKPTVNPRQPQHF	TGTGCCAGCAGCAGCAAGCCGACAGTTAACCCTCGTCAGCCCCAGCATTTT
TRBV7-9	.	TRBJ2-7	.	CASSWGGEQYF	TGTGCCAGCAGCTGGGGCGGCGAGCAGTACTTC
TRBV4-1	.	TRBJ1-4	.	CASSPGASTNEKLFF	TGCGCCAGCAGCCCTGGGGCCTCAACTAATGAAAAACTGTTTTTT
TRBV6-5	.	TRBJ1-2	.	CASSYSNTLYGYTF	TGTGCCAGCAGTTACTCGAACACGCTCTATGGCTACACCTTC
TRBV15	.	TRBJ2-7	TRBD1	CATSRGQGISYEQYF	TGTGCCACCAGCCGGGGACAGGGAATCTCCTACGAGCAGTACTTC
TRBV11-3	.	TRBJ1-5	.	CASSLVRVGQPQHF	TGTGCCAGCAGCTTAGTCCGGGTCGGTCAGCCCCAGCATTTT
TRBV13	.	TRBJ2-1	TRBD2	CASSLTSGGRDEQFF	TGTGCCAGCAGCTTGACTAGCGGGGGCAGAGATGAGCAGTTCTTC
TRBV7-6	.	TRBJ2-3	TRBD1	CASSHRGDTQYF	TGTGCCAGCAGCCACAGGGGTGATACGCAGTATTTT
TRBV13	.	TRBJ2-1	TRBD2	CASSQGLAGDNEQFF	TGTGCCAGCAGCCAGGGACTAGCGGGGGACAATGAGCAGTTCTTC
TRBV4-3	.	TRBJ1-6	TRBD1	CASSQGDRVNSPLHF	TGCGCCAGCAGCCAAGGGGACAGGGTAAATTCACCCCTCCACTTT
TRBV28	.	TRBJ2-5	.	CASSPDSTQETQYF	TGTGCCAGCAGTCCGGACAGTACCCAAGAGACCCAGTACTTC
TRBV7-3	.	TRBJ2-3	TRBD1	CASSSLTGTGATDTQYF	TGTGCCAGCAGCTCCTTGACCGGGACAGGGGCCACAGATACGCAGTATTTT
TRBV23-1	.	TRBJ2-7	.	CASSQIPADEQYF	TGCGCCAGCAGTCAAATTCCGGCGGACGAGCAGTACTTC
TRBV4-1	.	TRBJ2-4	TRBD1	CASSHRQGLAKNIQYF	TGCGCCAGCAGCCACAGACAGGGGCTAGCCAAAAACATTCAGTACTTC
TRBV29-1	few	TRBJ2-7	.	CSVESQGGREQYF	TGCAGCGTTGAGTCGCAAGGAGGGCGCGAGCAGTACTTC
TRBV6-5	.	TRBJ1-5	TRBD1	CASSPWGQGYQPQHF	TGTGCCAGCAGTCCATGGGGACAGGGCTATCAGCCCCAGCATTTT
TRBV7-3	.	TRBJ2-5	TRBD2	CASSLAGGYQYF	TGTGCCAGCAGCTTAGCGGGGGGTTACCAGTACTTC
TRBV6-5	.	TRBJ1-4	.	CASSYKGPNEKLFF	TGTGCCAGCAGTTACAAGGGGCCCAATGAAAAACTGTTTTTT
TRBV19	.	TRBJ2-3	.	CASGVGISTDTQYF	TGTGCCAGTGGGGTCGGGATTAGCACAGATACGCAGTATTTT
TRBV4-3	.	TRBJ1-5	.	CASSQDWGGAHQPQHF	TGCGCCAGCAGCCAAGATTGGGGGGGGGCTCATCAGCCCCAGCATTTT
TRBV28	.	TRBJ1-5	.	CASSLIMLRQSNQPQHF	TGTGCCAGCAGTTTAATCATGTTGCGACAGTCCAATCAGCCCCAGCATTTT
TRBV6-4	once	TRBJ2-5	TRBD1	CASSILTGWGRTQYF	TGTGCCAGCAGTATTTTGACAGGGTGGGGGAGGACCCAGTACTTC
TRBV10-1	.	TRBJ2-3	TRBD2	CASSTRGARDTQYF	TGCGCCAGCAGTACGCGGGGGGCAAGGGATACGCAGTATTTT
TRBV5-1	.	TRBJ2-3	TRBD1	CASSRDRGGGTDTQYF	TGCGCCAGCAGCCGAGACAGGGGGGGAGGCACAGATACGCAGTATTTT
TRBV7-9	.	TRBJ2-1	TRBD2	CASSSPASGGASSYNEQFF	TGTGCCAGCAGCTCCCCCGCTAGCGGGGGCGCTAGCTCCTACAATGAGCAGTTCTTC
TRBV6-5	.	TRBJ1-3	.	CASSGGNTIYF	TGTGCCAGCTCAGGGGGAAACACCATATATTTT
TRBV9	.	TRBJ1-1	.	CASSVEPTGTEAFF	TGTGCCAGCAGCGTAGAACCCACGGGCACTGAAGCTTTCTTT
TRBV29-1	.	TRBJ2-1	.	CSVEDRDSTNEQFF	TGCAGCGTTGAAGATCGTGACAGTACTAATGAGCAGTTCTTC
TRBV4-2	.	TRBJ2-7	TRBD2	CASSQEFTGGGAGDEQYF	TGTGCCAGCAGCCAAGAATTTACGGGCGGGGGGGCCGGTGACGAGCAGTACTTC
TRBV7-8	.	TRBJ1-1	.	CASSPGTANTEAFF	TGTGCCAGCAGCCCCGGGACTGCGAACACTGAAGCTTTCTTT
TRBV25-1	once	TRBJ1-2	.	CASSEAQGRGYTF	TGTGCCAGCAGTGAAGCTCAGGGAAGAGGCTACACCTTC
TRBV7-6	.	TRBJ1-2	.	CASSLAQGSSGYTF	TGTGCCAGCAGCTTAGCGCAGGGGAGTAGTGGCTACACCTTC
TRBV5-1	.	TRBJ1-4	.	CASSFTGGATNEKLFF	TGCGCCAGCAGCTTTACGGGGGGGGCAACTAATGAAAAACTGTTTTTT
TRBV7-3	.	TRBJ2-2	.	CASSPGPTGELFF	TGTGCCAGCAGCCCTGGCCCCACCGGGGAGCTGTTTTTT
TRBV2	.	TRBJ2-3	TRBD1	CASSEENRGHTQYF	TGTGCCAGCAGTGAAGAGAACAGGGGACATACGCAGTATTTT
TRBV6-1	.	TRBJ2-1	.	CASSESGQGSEQFF	TGTGCCAGCAGTGAATCGGGTCAGGGCAGTGAGCAGTTCTTC
TRBV14	.	TRBJ1-1	TRBD1	CASSLRQGLNTEAFF	TGTGCCAGCAGCCTTAGACAGGGTCTGAACACTGAAGCTTTCTTT